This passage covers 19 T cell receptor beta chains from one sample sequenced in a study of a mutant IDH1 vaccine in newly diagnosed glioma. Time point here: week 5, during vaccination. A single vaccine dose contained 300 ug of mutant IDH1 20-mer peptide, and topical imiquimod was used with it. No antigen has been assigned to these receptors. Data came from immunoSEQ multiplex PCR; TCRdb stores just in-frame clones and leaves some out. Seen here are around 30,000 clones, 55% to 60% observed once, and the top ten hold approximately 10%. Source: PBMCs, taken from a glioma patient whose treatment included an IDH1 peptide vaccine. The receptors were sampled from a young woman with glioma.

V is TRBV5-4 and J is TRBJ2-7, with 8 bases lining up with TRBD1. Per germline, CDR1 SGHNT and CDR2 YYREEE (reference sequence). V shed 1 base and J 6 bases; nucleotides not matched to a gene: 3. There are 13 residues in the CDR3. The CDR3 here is CASSLPDRGEQYF. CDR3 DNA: TGTGCCAGCAGCTTGCCTGACAGGGGCGAGCAGTACTTC.

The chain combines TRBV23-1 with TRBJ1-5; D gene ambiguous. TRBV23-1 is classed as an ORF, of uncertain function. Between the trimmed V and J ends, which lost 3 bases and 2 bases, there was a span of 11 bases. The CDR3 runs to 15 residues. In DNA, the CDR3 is TGCGCCAGCAGTCAGGGAACCGAGGGCAATCAGCCCCAGCATTTT. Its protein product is CASSQGTEGNQPQHF.

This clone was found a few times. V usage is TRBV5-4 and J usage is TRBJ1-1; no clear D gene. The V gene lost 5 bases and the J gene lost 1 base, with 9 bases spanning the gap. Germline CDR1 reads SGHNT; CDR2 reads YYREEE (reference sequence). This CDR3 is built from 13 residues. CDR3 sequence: CASRATPNTEAFF. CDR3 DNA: TGTGCCAGCAGGGCCACCCCGAACACTGAAGCTTTCTTT.

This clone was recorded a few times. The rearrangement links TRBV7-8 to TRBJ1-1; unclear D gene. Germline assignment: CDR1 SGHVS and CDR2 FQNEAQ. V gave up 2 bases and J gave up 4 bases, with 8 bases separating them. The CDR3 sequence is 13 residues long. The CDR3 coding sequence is TGTGCCAGCAGCTTACCGCCAGCCACTGAAGCTTTCTTT. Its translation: CASSLPPATEAFF.

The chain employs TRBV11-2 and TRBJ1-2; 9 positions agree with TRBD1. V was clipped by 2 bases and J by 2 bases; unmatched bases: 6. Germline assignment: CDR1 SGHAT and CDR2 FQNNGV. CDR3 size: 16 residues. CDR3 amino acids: CASSLTAGTGNYGYTF. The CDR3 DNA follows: TGTGCCAGCAGCTTAACAGCCGGGACAGGGAACTATGGCTACACCTTC.

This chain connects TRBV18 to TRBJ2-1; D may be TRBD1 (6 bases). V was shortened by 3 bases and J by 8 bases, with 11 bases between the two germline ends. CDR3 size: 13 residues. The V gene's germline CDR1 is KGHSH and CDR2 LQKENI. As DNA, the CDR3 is TGTGCCAGCTCACCGAGAGAGGGGGATGAGCAGTTCTTC. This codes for CASSPREGDEQFF. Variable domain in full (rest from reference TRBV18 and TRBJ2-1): NAGVMQNPRHLVRRRGQEARLRCSPMKGHSHVYWYRQLPEEGLKFMVYLQKENIIDESGMPKERFSAEFPKEGPSILRIQQVVRGDSAAYFCASSPREGDEQFFGPGTRLTVL.

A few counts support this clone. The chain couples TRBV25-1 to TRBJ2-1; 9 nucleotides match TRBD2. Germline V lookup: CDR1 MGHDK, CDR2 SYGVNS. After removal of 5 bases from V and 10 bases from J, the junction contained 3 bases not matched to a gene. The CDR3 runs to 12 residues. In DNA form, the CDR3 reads TGTGCCAGCAGTCGGACTAGCGTAGAGCAGTTCTTC. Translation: CASSRTSVEQFF. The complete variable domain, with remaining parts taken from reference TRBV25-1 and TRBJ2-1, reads EADIYQTPRYLVIGTGKKITLECSQTMGHDKMYWYQQDPGMELHLIHYSYGVNSTEKGDLSSESTVSRIRTEHFPLTLESARPSHTSQYLCASSRTSVEQFFGPGTRLTVL.

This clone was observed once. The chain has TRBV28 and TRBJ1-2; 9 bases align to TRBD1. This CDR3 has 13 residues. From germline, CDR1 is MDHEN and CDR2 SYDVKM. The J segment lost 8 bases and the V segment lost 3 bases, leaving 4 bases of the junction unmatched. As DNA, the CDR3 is TGTGCCAGCAGTTTTGACAGGGGGTACGGCTACACCTTC. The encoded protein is CASSFDRGYGYTF.

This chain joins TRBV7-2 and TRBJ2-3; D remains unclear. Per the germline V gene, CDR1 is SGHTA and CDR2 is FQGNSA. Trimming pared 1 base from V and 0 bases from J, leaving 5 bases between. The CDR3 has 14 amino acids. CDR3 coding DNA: TGTGCCAGCAGCTTAGTGCCTAGCACAGATACGCAGTATTTT. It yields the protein CASSLVPSTDTQYF.

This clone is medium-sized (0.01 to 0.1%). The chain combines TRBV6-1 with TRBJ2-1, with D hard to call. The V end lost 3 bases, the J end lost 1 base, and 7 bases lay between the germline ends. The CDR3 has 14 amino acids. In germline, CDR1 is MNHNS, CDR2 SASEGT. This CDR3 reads CASSDGESYNEQFF. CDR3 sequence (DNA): TGTGCCAGCAGTGATGGGGAATCCTACAATGAGCAGTTCTTC.

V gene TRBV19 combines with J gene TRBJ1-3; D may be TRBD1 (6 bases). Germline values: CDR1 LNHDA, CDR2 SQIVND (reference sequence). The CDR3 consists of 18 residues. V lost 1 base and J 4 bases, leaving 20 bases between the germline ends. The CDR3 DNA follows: TGTGCCAGTAGTATAGGGGGGAGTCACCCAGGGGCCGGAAACACCATATATTTT. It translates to CASSIGGSHPGAGNTIYF.

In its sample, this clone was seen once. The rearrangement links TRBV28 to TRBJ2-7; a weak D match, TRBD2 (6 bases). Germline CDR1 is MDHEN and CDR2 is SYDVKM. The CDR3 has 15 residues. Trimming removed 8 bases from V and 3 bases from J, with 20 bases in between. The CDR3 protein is CASLPVSGGFYEQYF. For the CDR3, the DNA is TGTGCCAGCCTCCCGGTTAGCGGTGGGTTCTACGAGCAGTACTTC.

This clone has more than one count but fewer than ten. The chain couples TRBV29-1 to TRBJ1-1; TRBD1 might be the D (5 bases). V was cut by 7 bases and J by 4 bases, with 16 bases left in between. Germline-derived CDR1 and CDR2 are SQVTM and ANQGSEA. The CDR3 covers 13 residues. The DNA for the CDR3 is TGCAGCGCCACGAACGGGGGTCGCACTGAAGCTTTCTTT. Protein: CSATNGGRTEAFF.

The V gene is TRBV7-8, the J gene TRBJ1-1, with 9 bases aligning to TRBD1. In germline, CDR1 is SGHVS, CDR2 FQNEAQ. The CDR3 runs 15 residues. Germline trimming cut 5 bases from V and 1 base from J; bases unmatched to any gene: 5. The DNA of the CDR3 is TGTGCCAGCAGCCCAGGGGGACAGGGGAACACTGAAGCTTTCTTT. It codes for CASSPGGQGNTEAFF. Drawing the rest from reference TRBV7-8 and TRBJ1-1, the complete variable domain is GAGVSQSPRYKVAKRGQDVALRCDPISGHVSLFWYQQALGQGPEFLTYFQNEAQLDKSGLPSDRFFAERPEGSVSTLKIQRTQQEDSAVYLCASSPGGQGNTEAFFGQGTRLTVV.

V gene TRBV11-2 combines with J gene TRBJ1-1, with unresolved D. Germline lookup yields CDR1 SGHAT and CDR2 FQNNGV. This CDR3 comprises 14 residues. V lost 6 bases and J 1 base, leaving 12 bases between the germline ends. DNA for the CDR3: TGTGCCAGCAGTATGACATCTGGGAACACTGAAGCTTTCTTT. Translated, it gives CASSMTSGNTEAFF.

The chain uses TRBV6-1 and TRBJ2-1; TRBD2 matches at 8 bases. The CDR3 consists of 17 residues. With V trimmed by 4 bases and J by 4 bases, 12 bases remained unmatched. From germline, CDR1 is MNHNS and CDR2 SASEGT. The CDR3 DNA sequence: TGTGCCAGCAGTGGCTCGTTCCCGGGAGGGAAGTACAATGAGCAGTTCTTC. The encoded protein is CASSGSFPGGKYNEQFF.

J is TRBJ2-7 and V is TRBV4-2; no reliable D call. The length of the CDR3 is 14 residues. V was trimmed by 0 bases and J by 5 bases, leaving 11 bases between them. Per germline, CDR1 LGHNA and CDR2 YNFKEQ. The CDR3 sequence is CASSQDRVEDEQYF. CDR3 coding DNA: TGTGCCAGCAGCCAAGATAGGGTCGAGGACGAGCAGTACTTC.

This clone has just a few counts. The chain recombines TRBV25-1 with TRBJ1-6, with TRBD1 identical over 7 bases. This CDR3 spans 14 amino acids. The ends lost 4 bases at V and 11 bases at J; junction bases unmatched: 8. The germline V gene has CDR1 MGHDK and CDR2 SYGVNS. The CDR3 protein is CASSGTGAGAPLHF. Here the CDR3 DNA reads TGTGCCAGCAGTGGAACAGGGGCTGGAGCACCCCTCCACTTT. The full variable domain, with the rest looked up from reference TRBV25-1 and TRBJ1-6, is EADIYQTPRYLVIGTGKKITLECSQTMGHDKMYWYQQDPGMELHLIHYSYGVNSTEKGDLSSESTVSRIRTEHFPLTLESARPSHTSQYLCASSGTGAGAPLHFGNGTRLTVT.

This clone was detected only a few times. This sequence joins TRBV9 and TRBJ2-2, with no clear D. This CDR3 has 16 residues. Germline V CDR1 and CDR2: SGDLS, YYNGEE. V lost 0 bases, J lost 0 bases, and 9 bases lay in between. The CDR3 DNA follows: TGTGCCAGCAGCGTAGTGGCCAGTTCGAACACCGGGGAGCTGTTTTTT. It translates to CASSVVASSNTGELFF.